The 27 T cell receptor beta chains below were found in one sample sequenced in a study of OX40 agonist ivuxolimab in advanced cancers. The protocol was immunoSEQ multiplex PCR, while the TCRdb copy is restricted to in-frame clones and leaves out a portion. The table has roughly 23,000 clones, over 75% seen once. The specimen was CD4+ or CD8+ T cells sorted from blood, collected in a trial of the OX40 agonist ivuxolimab. These receptors were obtained from an adult with an advanced solid tumor such as melanoma, head and neck, liver or kidney cancer.

V usage is TRBV6-1 and J usage is TRBJ2-4; the D is unclear. Germline V gene lookup returns CDR1 MNHNS and CDR2 SASEGT. The V end lost 3 bases, the J end lost 0 bases, and 6 bases lay between the germline ends. This CDR3 has 14 residues. CDR3 amino acids: CASSDLLAKNIQYF. The CDR3 DNA reads TGTGCCAGCAGTGATCTATTAGCCAAAAACATTCAGTACTTC.

V and J are TRBV7-8 and TRBJ1-2, with TRBD1 identical over 12 bases. The V segment lost 2 bases and the J segment 4 bases; nucleotides outside the gene matches: 2. Germline assignment: CDR1 SGHVS and CDR2 FQNEAQ. CDR3 length: 15 residues. CDR3 amino acids: CASSLPGQGAYGYTF. DNA for the CDR3: TGTGCCAGCAGCTTACCGGGACAGGGGGCCTATGGCTACACCTTC.

This clone has only one observation. V and J are TRBV27 and TRBJ2-7; 8 nucleotides agree with TRBD1. CDR3 size: 13 residues. Unmatched junction bases numbered 1, after V lost 3 bases and J lost 3 bases. Looked up from germline, CDR1 is MNHEY and CDR2 is SMNVEV (reference sequence). CDR3 coding DNA: TGTGCCAGCAGTTTTGGACAGGGCTACGAGCAGTACTTC. Translated: CASSFGQGYEQYF.

The genes are TRBV7-3 and TRBJ2-3; no reliable D call. CDR3 length equals 16 residues. Germline CDR1 and CDR2: SGHTA and FQGTGA. Trimming stripped 0 bases from V and 2 bases from J, with 12 bases between. CDR3 in amino acids: CASSLTRTYPTDTQYF. The CDR3 DNA sequence: TGTGCCAGCAGCTTAACACGGACGTACCCCACAGATACGCAGTATTTT.

In DNA form, the CDR3 reads TGTGCCAGCAGTGTCCTACAGGGTGGCACTGAAGCTTTCTTT. The encoded protein is CASSVLQGGTEAFF. The genes are TRBV25-1 and TRBJ1-1, with D tentatively TRBD1 (6 bases). The CDR3 is made up of 14 amino acids. Germline V gives CDR1 MGHDK, CDR2 SYGVNS. V lost 4 bases and J 4 bases, leaving 13 bases between the germline ends. Based on the CDR3 plus reference TRBV25-1 and TRBJ1-1, the full variable domain is EADIYQTPRYLVIGTGKKITLECSQTMGHDKMYWYQQDPGMELHLIHYSYGVNSTEKGDLSSESTVSRIRTEHFPLTLESARPSHTSQYLCASSVLQGGTEAFFGQGTRLTVV.

In this sample, this clone turned up a few times. The chain combines TRBV4-3 with TRBJ2-2; D call uncertain. The CDR3 is made up of 16 amino acids. Trimming left V 0 bases short and J 0 bases short, with 8 bases between. Germline lookup yields CDR1 LGHNA and CDR2 YSLEER. The CDR3 region has the DNA TGCGCCAGCAGCCAAGATTACGCGGCGAACACCGGGGAGCTGTTTTTT. It codes for CASSQDYAANTGELFF.

The chain recombines TRBV11-2 with TRBJ2-7; 7 positions match TRBD1. This CDR3 spans 14 amino acids. Trimming took 3 bases from V and 0 from J; bases not matched to a gene: 2. Germline loops: CDR1 SGHAT, CDR2 FQNNGV. DNA for the CDR3: TGTGCCAGCAGCTTTAGGACAGGCTCCTACGAGCAGTACTTC. Its protein product is CASSFRTGSYEQYF.

This chain connects TRBV5-5 to TRBJ1-1; D gene unclear. Deletions cut 4 bases from V and 1 base from J, with 14 bases between. Germline V lookup: CDR1 SGHKS, CDR2 YYEKEE (reference sequence). CDR3 length: 15 amino acids. The CDR3 coding sequence is TGTGCCAGCAGCCATACGGACCCTCCGAACACTGAAGCTTTCTTT. Translation: CASSHTDPPNTEAFF.

This chain joins TRBV19 and TRBJ2-3, with 7 positions matching TRBD2. Trimming took 8 bases from V and 11 from J; bases not matched to a gene: 4. The CDR3 runs to 10 residues. Germline V CDR1 and CDR2: LNHDA, SQIVND (reference sequence). The chain's CDR3 is CASFGGRQYF. In DNA, the CDR3 is TGTGCCAGTTTCGGGGGGAGGCAGTATTTT.

The rearrangement uses TRBV6-5 and TRBJ2-7; D is ambiguous. CDR3 length equals 13 residues. Trimming took off 2 bases at V and 2 bases at J, with 7 bases between the two ends. Germline V gene lookup returns CDR1 MNHEY and CDR2 SVGAGI. The CDR3 sequence is CASSYGVTYEQYF. CDR3 DNA: TGTGCCAGCAGTTACGGGGTTACCTACGAGCAGTACTTC.

The rearrangement joins TRBV19 to TRBJ2-7, with a weak D call TRBD2 (6 bases). V lost 6 bases and J 7 bases, leaving 25 bases between the germline ends. The CDR3 is 16 residues long. CDR1 LNHDA and CDR2 SQIVND come from the germline V gene (reference sequence). This CDR3 is CASSPEGGSRPKEQYF. CDR3 nucleotides: TGTGCCAGTAGCCCCGAGGGAGGCTCCCGACCTAAGGAGCAGTACTTC.

The chain uses TRBV6-5 and TRBJ2-3, with D perhaps matching TRBD1 (5 bases). Trimming removed 0 bases at V and 4 bases at J, with 11 bases between. The CDR3 length is 15 residues. Germline V gives CDR1 MNHEY, CDR2 SVGAGI. The CDR3 bases are TGTGCCAGCAGTTACTCGATTCAGGGCTCAGATACGCAGTATTTT. This gives the protein CASSYSIQGSDTQYF.

V is TRBV7-6 and J is TRBJ1-1; D unresolved. The CDR3 contains 15 residues. The germline gives CDR1 SGHVS, CDR2 FNYEAQ. V lost 1 base and J 0 bases, leaving 9 bases between the germline ends. CDR3: CASSLGLTMNTEAFF. Written as DNA, the CDR3 is TGTGCCAGCAGCTTAGGGTTGACCATGAACACTGAAGCTTTCTTT.

This chain connects TRBV11-2 to TRBJ1-2, with unresolved D. This CDR3 region has 14 residues. V was clipped by 7 bases and J by 8 bases, with 20 bases between them. Germline values: CDR1 SGHAT, CDR2 FQNNGV. CDR3 nucleotides: TGTGCCAGCAACTACCGGGCCGATCATGAGGGCTACACCTTC. Translating gives CASNYRADHEGYTF.

The chain is built from TRBV29-1 and TRBJ1-4; D remains unclear. The germline gives CDR1 SQVTM, CDR2 ANQGSEA. The V and J ends lost 4 bases and 8 bases respectively, with 20 bases between them. The CDR3 consists of 15 residues. The CDR3 DNA sequence: TGCAGCGTTGGCGTCCTGACGGAAGGGAGGGAAAAACTGTTTTTT. It translates to CSVGVLTEGREKLFF.

The rearrangement uses TRBV7-8 and TRBJ1-2; tentatively, D is TRBD1 (5 bases). Germline CDR1 SGHVS, CDR2 FQNEAQ. V lost 5 bases and J 3 bases, leaving 25 bases between the germline ends. This CDR3 has 18 amino acids. CDR3 bases: TGTGCCAGCAGCCCAACCACCTACAGGTCTGGGGCTCACTATGGCTACACCTTC. It yields the protein CASSPTTYRSGAHYGYTF. The variable domain in full, completed from reference TRBV7-8 and TRBJ1-2, reads GAGVSQSPRYKVAKRGQDVALRCDPISGHVSLFWYQQALGQGPEFLTYFQNEAQLDKSGLPSDRFFAERPEGSVSTLKIQRTQQEDSAVYLCASSPTTYRSGAHYGYTFGSGTRLTVV.

This clone is labeled as medium-sized (0.01 to 0.1%). This sequence joins TRBV7-9 and TRBJ1-1; D unresolved. Germline V CDR1 and CDR2: SEHNR, FQNEAQ (reference sequence). The CDR3 covers 16 residues. V lost 5 bases, J lost 4 bases, and 20 bases lay in between. The CDR3 is CASSPKLGRDATEAFF. Here the CDR3 DNA reads TGTGCCAGCAGCCCAAAACTCGGACGGGATGCCACTGAAGCTTTCTTT.

The V gene is TRBV25-1, the J gene TRBJ2-3; D is perhaps TRBD1 or TRBD2 (5 bases each). Germline-derived CDR1 and CDR2 are MGHDK and SYGVNS. The CDR3 extends over 16 amino acids. Trimming removed 3 bases at V and 0 bases at J, with 13 bases between. The CDR3 region is CASSDYAGTSTDTQYF. The CDR3 nucleotides are TGTGCCAGCAGTGATTATGCCGGGACCAGCACAGATACGCAGTATTTT.

This clone was detected only a few times. V usage is TRBV27 and J usage is TRBJ2-1; TRBD2 matches at 7 bases. The CDR3 extends over 14 amino acids. V lost 8 bases to trimming and J lost 2 bases; unmatched junction nucleotides: 6. The germline V gene has CDR1 MNHEY and CDR2 SMNVEV (reference sequence). The CDR3 sequence is CASGGDGTYNEQFF. CDR3 bases: TGTGCCAGCGGGGGGGACGGCACCTACAATGAGCAGTTCTTC.

For the CDR3, the DNA is TGTGCCAGAGAACTAGCGGGGGAGGCCCCAGATACGCAGTATTTT. It encodes CARELAGEAPDTQYF. This chain links TRBV21-1 with TRBJ2-3; the D segment call TRBD2 is taken from the table without a DNA check. TRBV21-1 represents a pseudogene. CDR3 length equals 15 residues.

By share, this clone ranks as medium-sized (0.01 to 0.1%). CDR3 in DNA: TGTGCCAGCAGTTCGGACAGACTCAACTATGGCTACACCTTC. Protein product: CASSSDRLNYGYTF. V gene TRBV7-9 combines with J gene TRBJ1-2; maybe TRBD1 (6 bases). Germline-derived CDR1 and CDR2 are SEHNR and FQNEAQ (reference sequence). Trimming stripped 6 bases from V and 2 bases from J, with 13 bases between. This CDR3 region has 14 residues.

The V call is TRBV7-3, the J call TRBJ2-3, with 7 bases aligning to TRBD1. The germline V gene has CDR1 SGHTA and CDR2 FQGTGA. V shed 3 bases, J shed 1 base, and the junction held 4 bases outside the gene matches. The CDR3 has 15 amino acids. CDR3 sequence reads: CASSLGQSRTDTQYF. CDR3 nucleotides: TGTGCCAGCAGCTTGGGACAGAGTCGCACAGATACGCAGTATTTT.

This clone has just one count. V usage is TRBV9 and J usage is TRBJ2-1; D gene unclear. The CDR3 covers 15 residues. V dropped 3 bases and J dropped 0 bases, with 10 bases sitting between them. Germline assignment: CDR1 SGDLS and CDR2 YYNGEE. The CDR3 loop is CASSAPGSSYNEQFF. CDR3 bases: TGTGCCAGCAGCGCTCCAGGTAGCTCCTACAATGAGCAGTTCTTC.

The rearrangement links TRBV10-1 to TRBJ2-7; tentatively, D is TRBD1 (5 bases). Germline-derived CDR1 and CDR2 are WNHNN and SYGVQD (reference sequence). The V and J ends lost 2 bases and 4 bases respectively, with 9 bases between them. This CDR3 is built from 13 residues. CDR3 region: CASSEGQGYEQYF. CDR3 bases: TGCGCCAGCAGTGAGGGTCAGGGTTACGAGCAGTACTTC.

The rearrangement uses TRBV4-3 and TRBJ2-2; 10 bases align to TRBD1. V lost 4 bases, J lost 5 bases, and 4 bases stayed unmatched. CDR1 and CDR2 from the germline V gene are LGHNA and YSLEER. The CDR3 has 15 residues. In DNA, the CDR3 is TGCGCCAGCAGCCGCAAGGACAGGGGGACCGGGGAGCTGTTTTTT. Translated, it gives CASSRKDRGTGELFF.

The gene calls are TRBV4-2 and TRBJ1-1; TRBD1 matches 7 bases. CDR1 LGHNA and CDR2 YNFKEQ come from the germline V gene. J gave up 1 base and V 5 bases, and 7 bases lay outside the gene matches. The CDR3 consists of 15 residues. The CDR3 sequence is CASSLYRGPNTEAFF. CDR3 nucleotide sequence: TGTGCCAGCAGCTTGTACAGGGGCCCGAACACTGAAGCTTTCTTT.

V and J are TRBV11-2 and TRBJ2-7; D gene uncertain. The germline V gene has CDR1 SGHAT and CDR2 FQNNGV. V was clipped by 0 bases and J by 4 bases, with 1 base between them. This CDR3 comprises 11 residues. The CDR3, as DNA: TGTGCCAGCAGCTTAGATTACGAGCAGTACTTC. It specifies CASSLDYEQYF.